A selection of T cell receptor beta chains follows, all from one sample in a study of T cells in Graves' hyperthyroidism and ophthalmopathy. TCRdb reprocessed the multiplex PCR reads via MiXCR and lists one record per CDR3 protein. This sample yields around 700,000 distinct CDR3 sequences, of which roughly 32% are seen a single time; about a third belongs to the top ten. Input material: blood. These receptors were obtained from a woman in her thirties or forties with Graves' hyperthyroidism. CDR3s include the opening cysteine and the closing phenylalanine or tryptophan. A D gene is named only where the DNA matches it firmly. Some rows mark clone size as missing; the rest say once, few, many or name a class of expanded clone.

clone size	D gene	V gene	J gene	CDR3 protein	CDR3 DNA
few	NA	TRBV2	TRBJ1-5	CASSAGGDSNQPQHF	TGTGCCAGCAGTGCCGGGGGGGATAGCAATCAGCCCCAGCATTTT
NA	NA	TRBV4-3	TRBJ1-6	CASSQDHRTPYNSPLHF	TGCGCCAGCAGCCAAGATCACAGGACCCCTTATAATTCACCCCTCCACTTT
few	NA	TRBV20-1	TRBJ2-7	CSARDEGCRNEQYF	TGCAGTGCTAGAGACGAGGGTTGCCGAAACGAGCAGTACTTC
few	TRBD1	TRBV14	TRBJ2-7	CASSPRDRVPRTTYEQYF	TGTGCCAGCAGCCCCCGGGACAGGGTACCGCGGACTACCTACGAGCAGTACTTC
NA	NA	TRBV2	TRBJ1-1	CASSEGAGVTEAFF	TGTGCCAGCAGTGAAGGGGCAGGGGTCACTGAAGCTTTCTTT
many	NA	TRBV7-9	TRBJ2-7	CASSLPGSSYEQYF	TGTGCCAGCAGCTTACCGGGGAGCTCCTACGAGCAGTACTTC
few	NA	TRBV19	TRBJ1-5	CASSLQGHGPNQPQHF	TGTGCCAGTAGTTTACAGGGCCACGGCCCCAATCAGCCCCAGCATTTT
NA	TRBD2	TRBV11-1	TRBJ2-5	CASSIDSSGGSSAYF	TGTGCCAGCAGCATAGACAGTAGCGGGGGGTCCTCCGCGTACTTC
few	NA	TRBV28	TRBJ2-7	CASSNQGGREQYF	TGTGCCAGCAGCAATCAGGGGGGTCGAGAGCAGTACTTC
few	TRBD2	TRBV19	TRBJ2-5	CASSIDPAGGRETQYF	TGTGCCAGTAGTATAGATCCGGCGGGAGGTCGAGAGACCCAGTACTTC
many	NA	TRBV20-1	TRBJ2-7	CSARAPSTYEQYF	TGCAGTGCTAGAGCCCCCTCGACGTACGAGCAGTACTTC
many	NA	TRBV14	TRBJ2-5	CASSQDSVRRETQYF	TGTGCCAGCAGCCAAGATAGCGTCAGGCGGGAGACCCAGTACTTC
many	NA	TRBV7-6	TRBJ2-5	CASSLFWSPETQYF	TGTGCCAGCAGCTTATTCTGGTCCCCAGAGACCCAGTACTTC
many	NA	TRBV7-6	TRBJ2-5	CASSLIRETQYF	TGTGCCAGCAGCTTAATCCGTGAGACCCAGTACTTC
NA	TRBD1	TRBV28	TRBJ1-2	CASSLGQVEYGYTF	TGTGCCAGCAGTTTGGGACAGGTGGAGTATGGCTACACCTTC
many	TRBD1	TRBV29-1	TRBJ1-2	CSVRQGVRTYGYTF	TGCAGCGTTCGACAGGGAGTGAGAACCTATGGCTACACCTTC
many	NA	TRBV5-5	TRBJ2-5	CASSLGQYF	TGTGCCAGCAGCTTGGGCCAGTACTTC
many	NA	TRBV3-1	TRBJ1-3	CASSQGGNTIYF	TGTGCCAGCAGCCAGGGGGGAAACACCATATATTTT
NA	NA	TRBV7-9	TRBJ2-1	CASSFGVRNEQFF	TGTGCCAGCAGCTTCGGGGTCCGCAATGAGCAGTTCTTC
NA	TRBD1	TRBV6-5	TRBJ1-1	CASRTGIHTEAFF	TGTGCCAGTCGGACAGGGATACACACTGAAGCTTTCTTT
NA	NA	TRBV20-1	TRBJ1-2	CSVPQGTTYGYTF	TGCAGTGTCCCCCAGGGCACTACATATGGCTACACCTTC
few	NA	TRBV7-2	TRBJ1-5	CASSLDMDGYSNQPQHF	TGTGCCAGCAGCTTGGATATGGACGGTTATAGCAATCAGCCCCAGCATTTT
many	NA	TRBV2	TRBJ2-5	CASSDFRAVQETQYF	TGTGCCAGCAGTGATTTTCGGGCAGTCCAAGAGACCCAGTACTTC
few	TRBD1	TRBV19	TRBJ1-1	CASHRGYTEAFF	TGTGCCAGCCACAGGGGTTACACTGAAGCTTTCTTT
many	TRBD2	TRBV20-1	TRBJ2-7	CSARGLAEHSYEQYF	TGCAGTGCTAGGGGGCTAGCGGAACACTCCTACGAGCAGTACTTC
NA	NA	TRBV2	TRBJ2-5	CASTGAGGEWETQYF	TGTGCCAGCACGGGGGCAGGTGGGGAATGGGAGACCCAGTACTTC
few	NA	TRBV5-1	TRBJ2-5	CASSTYRDRNLKETQYF	TGCGCCAGCAGCACATATAGAGACAGGAATTTGAAAGAGACCCAGTACTTC
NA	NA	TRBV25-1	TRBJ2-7	CASRHREGAYEQYF	TGTGCCAGCCGTCACAGGGAGGGGGCGTACGAGCAGTACTTC
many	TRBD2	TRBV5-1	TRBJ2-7	CASFRGGSDLSSYEQYF	TGCGCCAGCTTTCGGGGCGGGAGCGACCTGAGCTCCTACGAGCAGTACTTC
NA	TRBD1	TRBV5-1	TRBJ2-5	CASSAGQAGTQYF	TGCGCCAGCAGCGCGGGACAGGCGGGGACCCAGTACTTC
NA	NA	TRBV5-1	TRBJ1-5	CASSLDPYSNQPQHF	TGCGCCAGCAGCTTAGACCCTTATAGCAATCAGCCCCAGCATTTT
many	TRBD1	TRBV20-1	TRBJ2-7	CSAKDRVWEQYF	TGCAGTGCCAAAGACAGGGTGTGGGAGCAGTACTTC
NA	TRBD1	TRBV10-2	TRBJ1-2	CASRGQAGDYGYTF	TGTGCCAGCCGGGGACAGGCCGGGGACTATGGCTACACCTTC
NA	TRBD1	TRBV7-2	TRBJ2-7	CASGTGDRDTYEQYF	TGTGCCAGCGGCACAGGGGACAGGGACACCTACGAGCAGTACTTC
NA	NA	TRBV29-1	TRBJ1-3	CSLMGASGNTIYF	TGCAGTTTAATGGGAGCTTCTGGAAACACCATATATTTT
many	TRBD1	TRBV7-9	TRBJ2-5	CASSSQGFEETQYF	TGTGCCAGCAGCTCACAGGGGTTTGAAGAGACCCAGTACTTC
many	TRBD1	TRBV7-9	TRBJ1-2	CASSQPTSGGRGYGYTF	TGTGCCAGCAGCCAGCCGACTTCAGGGGGCAGGGGCTATGGCTACACCTTC
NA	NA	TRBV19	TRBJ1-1	CASSIRGGSNTEAFF	TGTGCCAGTAGTATTAGGGGGGGATCGAACACTGAAGCTTTCTTT
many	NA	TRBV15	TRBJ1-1	CATSVARNTEAFF	TGTGCCACCAGCGTCGCCAGGAACACTGAAGCTTTCTTT
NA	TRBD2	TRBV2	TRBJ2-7	CASSAPGLATYEQYF	TGTGCCAGCAGTGCACCGGGACTAGCGACTTACGAGCAGTACTTC
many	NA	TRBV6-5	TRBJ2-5	CATRQQGKETQYF	TGTGCCACCCGTCAACAGGGTAAAGAGACCCAGTACTTC
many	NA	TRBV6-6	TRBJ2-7	CASSYSNWQYF	TGTGCCAGCAGTTACTCGAATTGGCAGTACTTC
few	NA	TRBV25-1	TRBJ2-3	CASMGSGDTQYF	TGTGCCAGCATGGGGTCGGGAGATACGCAGTATTTT
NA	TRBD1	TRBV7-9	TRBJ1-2	CASSSYRTGRLGYTF	TGTGCCAGCAGCTCCTATCGGACAGGGCGATTAGGCTACACCTTC
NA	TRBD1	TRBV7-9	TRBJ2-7	CASSPRGTGGYYEQYF	TGTGCCAGCAGCCCCCGGGGGACAGGGGGATACTACGAGCAGTACTTC
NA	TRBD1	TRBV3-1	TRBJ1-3	CASSQEDRVVDTIYF	TGTGCCAGCAGCCAAGAGGACAGGGTCGTGGACACCATATATTTT
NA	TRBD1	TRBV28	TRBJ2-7	CASSLGGQGDDEQYF	TGTGCCAGCAGTTTAGGGGGACAGGGTGACGACGAGCAGTACTTC
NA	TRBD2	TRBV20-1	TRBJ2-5	CSAHPPLAGKETQYF	TGCAGTGCTCACCCCCCCCTAGCGGGGAAAGAGACCCAGTACTTC
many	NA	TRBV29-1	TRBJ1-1	CSVEGRFDTEAFF	TGCAGCGTCGAGGGACGTTTCGACACTGAAGCTTTCTTT
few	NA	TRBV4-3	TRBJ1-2	CASQQRYEGFVDGYTF	TGCGCCAGTCAACAACGGTACGAGGGTTTCGTCGATGGCTACACCTTC
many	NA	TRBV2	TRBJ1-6	CASTPTKGGNSPLHF	TGTGCCAGCACTCCGACGAAGGGTGGCAATTCACCCCTCCACTTT
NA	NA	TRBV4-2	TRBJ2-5	CASSLEGEAQYF	TGTGCCAGCAGCCTGGAGGGGGAGGCCCAGTACTTC
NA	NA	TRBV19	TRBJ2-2	CASTGQYTGELFF	TGTGCCAGTACAGGACAGTACACCGGGGAGCTGTTTTTT
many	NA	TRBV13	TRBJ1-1	CASSSPVYTEAFF	TGTGCCAGCAGCTCCCCCGTTTACACTGAAGCTTTCTTT
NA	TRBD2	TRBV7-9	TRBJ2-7	CASSLPEASGIYSEQYF	TGTGCCAGCAGCTTGCCCGAGGCTAGCGGGATATACTCCGAGCAGTACTTC
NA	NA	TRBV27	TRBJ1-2	CASSLRRSNGYTF	TGTGCCAGCAGTTTGCGCAGGTCCAATGGCTACACCTTC